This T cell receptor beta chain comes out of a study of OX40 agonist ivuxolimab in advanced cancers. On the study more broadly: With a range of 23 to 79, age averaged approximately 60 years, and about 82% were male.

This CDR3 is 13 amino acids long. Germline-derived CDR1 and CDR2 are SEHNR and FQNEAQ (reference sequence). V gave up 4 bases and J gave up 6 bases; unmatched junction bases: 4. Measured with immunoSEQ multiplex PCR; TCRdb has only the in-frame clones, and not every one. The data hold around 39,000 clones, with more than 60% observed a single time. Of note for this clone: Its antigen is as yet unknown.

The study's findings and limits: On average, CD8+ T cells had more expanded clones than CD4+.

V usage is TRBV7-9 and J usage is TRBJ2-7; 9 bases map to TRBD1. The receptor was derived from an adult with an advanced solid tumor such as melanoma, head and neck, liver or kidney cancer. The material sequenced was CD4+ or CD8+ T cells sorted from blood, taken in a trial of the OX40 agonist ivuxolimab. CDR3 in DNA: TGTGCCAGCAGCTCAGGACAGGGGTTCGAGCAGTACTTC. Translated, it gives CASSSGQGFEQYF.